The 6 T cell receptor beta chains reported below all come from one sample, sequenced in a study of identical twins. TCRdb used MiXCR to reprocess the 5' RACE reads, holding one entry per CDR3 protein. The table has nearly 250,000 distinct CDR3 sequences, about 7% seen once. The sample was also linked to a second study, of yellow fever vaccine responses in identical twins.

Sequencing input: memory (CD45RO+) T cells sorted from blood. The source of these receptors is a woman aged 18-30 years in good health.

The chain recombines TRBV7-8 with TRBJ1-1; possibly TRBD1 for D (5 bases). The V gene lost 2 bases and the J gene lost 7 bases, with 14 bases spanning the gap. Germline-derived CDR1 and CDR2 are SGHVS and FQNEAQ. This CDR3 contains 14 residues. Written as DNA, the CDR3 is TGTGCCAGCAGCTTAAGGGGCGAGCCGGGTGAAGCTTTCTTT. It codes for CASSLRGEPGEAFF.

The rearrangement joins TRBV12-3 or TRBV12-4 to TRBJ2-3; the D gene could be TRBD1 or TRBD2 (5 bases each). This CDR3 has 16 amino acids. Deletions cut 3 bases from V and 4 bases from J, with 17 bases between. For the CDR3, the DNA is TGTGCCAGCAGTTTCGACTGGCCTAGGGACGCAGATACGCAGTATTTT. Its translation is CASSFDWPRDADTQYF.

The chain uses TRBV7-8 and TRBJ2-7, with D uncertain. Trimming cost V 4 bases and J 7 bases, with 14 bases left between them. This CDR3 contains 13 residues. The germline V gene encodes CDR1 SGHVS and CDR2 FQNEAQ. The CDR3 nucleotides are TGTGCCAGCAGCTCCGGAGCCCTCGAAGAGCAGTACTTC. Encoded protein: CASSSGALEEQYF.

With respect to this clonotype: A much larger clone differs from this one at a single base, so this may be a read error. The chain links TRBV28 to TRBJ2-1; 7 bases align to TRBD2. This CDR3 contains 15 residues. Trimming at V came to 5 bases and at J to 2 bases, leaving 6 bases not matched to a gene. Per germline, CDR1 MDHEN and CDR2 SYDVKM. DNA of the CDR3: TGTGCCAGCAGTACTAGCGTGGGGCCCTACAATGAGCAGTTCTTC. Residues: CASSTSVGPYNEQFF.

This clonotype was found many times. The chain couples TRBV7-2 to TRBJ2-1, with D perhaps matching TRBD2 (7 bases). From germline, CDR1 is SGHTA and CDR2 FQGNSA. Trimming took 3 bases from V and 5 from J, leaving 17 bases between them. The CDR3 runs to 16 residues. The CDR3 DNA reads TGTGCCAGCAGCTTTGGTTGGGGGGGCGGTAACAATGAGCAGTTCTTC. Translating it yields CASSFGWGGGNNEQFF.

In its sample, this clonotype was seen many times. The rearrangement links TRBV6-1 to TRBJ1-4; 11 bases are a match to TRBD1. The CDR3 has 15 residues. After removal of 4 bases from V and 4 bases from J, the junction contained 2 bases not matched to a gene. Germline V gene data show CDR1 as MNHNS and CDR2 as SASEGT. The CDR3 sequence is CASSAGTGGNEKLFF. The CDR3 DNA is TGTGCCAGCAGTGCCGGGACAGGGGGTAATGAAAAACTGTTTTTT.